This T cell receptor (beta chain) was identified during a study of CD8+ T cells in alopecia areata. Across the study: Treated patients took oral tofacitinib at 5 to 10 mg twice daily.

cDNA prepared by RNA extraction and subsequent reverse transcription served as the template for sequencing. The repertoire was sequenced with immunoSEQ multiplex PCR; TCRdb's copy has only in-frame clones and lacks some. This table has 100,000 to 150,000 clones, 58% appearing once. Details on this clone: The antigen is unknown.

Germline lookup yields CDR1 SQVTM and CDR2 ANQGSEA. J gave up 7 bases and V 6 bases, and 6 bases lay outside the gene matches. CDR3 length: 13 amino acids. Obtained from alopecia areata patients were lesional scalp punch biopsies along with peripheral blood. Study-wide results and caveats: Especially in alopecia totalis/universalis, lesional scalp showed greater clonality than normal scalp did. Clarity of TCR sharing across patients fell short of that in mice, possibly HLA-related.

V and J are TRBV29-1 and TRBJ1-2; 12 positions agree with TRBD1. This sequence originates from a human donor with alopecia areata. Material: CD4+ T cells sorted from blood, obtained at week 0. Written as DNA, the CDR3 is TGCAGCGTGACCGGGACAGGGGGCTCTGGCTACACCTTC. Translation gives CSVTGTGGSGYTF.